This T cell receptor beta chain stems from a study of cytomegalovirus exposure and HLA in healthy donors. The germline V gene encodes CDR1 LNHDA and CDR2 SQIVND (reference sequence). Trimming took 1 base from V and 7 from J, leaving 8 bases between them. The CDR3 spans 13 residues. Nominally healthy donors were sampled, though unrecorded immune exposures were likely. The PCR made use of 60 Vbeta and 13 Jbeta primers. Generated by immunoSEQ multiplex PCR, the TCRdb table keeps only in-frame clones and is missing some. The data contain over 150,000 clones, over 70% of them singletons. This chain joins TRBV19 and TRBJ2-1, with D tentatively TRBD1 (6 bases). The sequenced sample was PBMCs. The origin of this receptor is a man aged 25-40 years in good health and CMV-seropositive. The CDR3 protein is CASSIGQDNEQFF. The CDR3 DNA reads as TGTGCCAGTAGTATAGGACAGGATAATGAGCAGTTCTTC. The full variable domain, rest sourced from reference TRBV19 and TRBJ2-1, is DGGITQSPKYLFRKEGQNVTLSCEQNLNHDAMYWYRQDPGQGLRLIYYSQIVNDFQKGDIAEGYSVSREKKESFPLTVTSAQKNPTAFYLCASSIGQDNEQFFGPGTRLTVL.